This T cell receptor (beta chain) was recorded in a study of blood T cell repertoires in COVID-19. Study in general: Specimens from acute and convalescent COVID-19 originated in the United States, Italy and Spain. From T cells, B-cell-depleted T cells, or PBMCs came the material, which was cDNA or gDNA.

CDR3 length equals 15 residues. Germline V CDR1 and CDR2: SGHRS, YFSETQ. V gave up 0 bases and J gave up 0 bases, with 9 bases separating them. Produced via immunoSEQ multiplex PCR; TCRdb's table is partial and in-frame only. Of some 200,000 clones listed, around 83% are singletons. This sequence originates from a man aged 50-59 years who had recovered from COVID-19. The sample taken for sequencing was peripheral blood. The gene calls are TRBV5-1 and TRBJ1-1; D unclear. This CDR3 is CASSLAREMNTEAFF. CDR3 DNA sequence: TGCGCCAGCAGCTTGGCCCGGGAAATGAACACTGAAGCTTTCTTT. Filled out from reference TRBV5-1 and TRBJ1-1, the complete variable domain reads KAGVTQTPRYLIKTRGQQVTLSCSPISGHRSVSWYQQTPGQGLQFLFEYFSETQRNKGNFPGRFSGRQFSNSRSEMNVSTLELGDSALYLCASSLAREMNTEAFFGQGTRLTVV.